One TCR beta chain is described in this entry. Its antigen remains unidentified. The data were taken from a study of vaccination effects on CD4 cells after COVID-19. Across the whole study: There were a few convalescent patients sampled both early and late after vaccination. After the second dose, samples were taken at median day 72.

Produced via immunoSEQ multiplex PCR; TCRdb's table is partial and in-frame only. The table shows around 53,000 clones, with around 80% occurring only once. CDR1 is MNHNS, CDR2 SASEGT, per germline. This CDR3 is 15 amino acids long. Trimming stripped 2 bases from V and 2 bases from J, with 10 bases between. At the end of 9 to 11 days of culture, CD4+ T cells were isolated. This person caught SARS-CoV-2 sometime from March to December 2020, and PCR testing confirmed the infection. Of the BNT162b2 and mRNA-1273 vaccines, participants received two doses of one or the other. On both days 3 and 7, half of the culture medium was replaced with IL-2 medium.

This TCR came from a human donor who had a prior SARS-CoV-2 infection. This sequence joins TRBV6-1 and TRBJ1-5, with no clear D. The sequencing used CD4+ T cells from PBMCs cultured without peptide, collected after COVID-19 vaccination. The CDR3: CASSEYTGGNQPQHF. The CDR3 DNA sequence: TGTGCCAGCAGTGAATACACTGGGGGCAATCAGCCCCAGCATTTT.